These T cell receptor beta chains were read from a single sample in a study of OX40 agonist ivuxolimab in advanced cancers. Assay used: immunoSEQ multiplex PCR; TCRdb lists only in-frame clones, some missing. The sample has about 100,000 clones, 85% to 95% seen once. The sequencing used CD4+ or CD8+ T cells sorted from blood, collected in a trial of the OX40 agonist ivuxolimab. The source is an adult with an advanced solid tumor such as melanoma, head and neck, liver or kidney cancer. The CDR3 runs from the conserved cysteine through the conserved F or W. D genes are given only for firm matches. Size is omitted from some rows. Given values are once, few, many or a class for expanded clones.

TGCAGCGTTGGGAATAAGGGTTCACAAGAGACCCAGTACTTC	CSVGNKGSQETQYF	once	.	TRBV29-1	TRBJ2-5
TGTGCCAGCAGTGCGGCAAAAAGGGGCGTGGCTTTCTTT	CASSAAKRGVAFF	.	.	TRBV6-1	TRBJ1-1
TGCGCCAGCAGCTTGAGTAGCGGGAGTGTGAATGAGCAGTTCTTC	CASSLSSGSVNEQFF	.	TRBD2	TRBV5-1	TRBJ2-1
TGTGCCAGCAGTCGGACTATTGGCAATGAGCAGTTCTTC	CASSRTIGNEQFF	.	.	TRBV6-1	TRBJ2-1
TGTGCCAGTAGTACGGGACAGACCTACGAGCAGTACTTC	CASSTGQTYEQYF	.	TRBD1	TRBV19	TRBJ2-7
TGTGCCAGCCGGGCCCGGGCTGAGGAAAAACTGTTTTTT	CASRARAEEKLFF	.	.	TRBV7-9	TRBJ1-4
TGTGCCAGCAGCTTCGGGGACAGGGCCCCCACCGGGGAGCTGTTTTTT	CASSFGDRAPTGELFF	.	TRBD1	TRBV7-3	TRBJ2-2
TGTGCCAGCAGCTTGAAGAACACCGGGGAGCTGTTTTTT	CASSLKNTGELFF	.	.	TRBV7-9	TRBJ2-2
TGTGCGACTGACAGCTCAGCCGCAGATACGCAGTATTTT	CATDSSAADTQYF	few	.	TRBV25-1	TRBJ2-3
TGTGCCAGCAGTGAAGCGCTTGGGCAGGGGGCAAGGACGCAGTATTTT	CASSEALGQGARTQYF	.	TRBD1	TRBV6-1	TRBJ2-3
TGCGCCAGCAGTGAGTCTGGCCCGGGTGGAAACACCATATATTTT	CASSESGPGGNTIYF	once	.	TRBV10-1	TRBJ1-3
TGTGCCAGCAGCCTAGAGGGTGATGGTGCAAAACTGTTTTTT	CASSLEGDGAKLFF	.	.	TRBV7-9	TRBJ1-4
TGTGCCAGTAGTGCAGGGACATCGGAAGCTTTCTTT	CASSAGTSEAFF	.	.	TRBV19	TRBJ1-1
TGTGCCAGCTTTGGGGCAGGGGAGGGCAATCAGCCCCAGCATTTT	CASFGAGEGNQPQHF	.	.	TRBV28	TRBJ1-5
TGCGCCAGCAGCCCGACTAGCGGGAGGGGCACAGATACGCAGTATTTT	CASSPTSGRGTDTQYF	.	TRBD2	TRBV5-1	TRBJ2-3
TGTGCCAGCTCACCAGTCGAGGGTAACACTGAAGCTTTCTTT	CASSPVEGNTEAFF	.	.	TRBV18	TRBJ1-1
TGCGCCAGCAGTGAACCAGGGCGGAACACTGAAGCTTTCTTT	CASSEPGRNTEAFF	.	.	TRBV10-1	TRBJ1-1
TGTGCCAGCAGCCAAGACCAAGAGACCCAGTACTTC	CASSQDQETQYF	.	.	TRBV14	TRBJ2-5
TGTGCTAGTGGTCCCACTTTGAGCTCCTACAATGAGCAGTTCTTC	CASGPTLSSYNEQFF	.	.	TRBV12-5	TRBJ2-1
TGCGCCAGCAGCTTGGGGCAGGGGGCCCTAGGGTCCTACGAGCAGTACTTC	CASSLGQGALGSYEQYF	.	TRBD1	TRBV5-1	TRBJ2-7
TGTGCCAGCAGCTTAGGGGGGACCACCGGGGAGCTGTTTTTT	CASSLGGTTGELFF	.	.	TRBV5-6	TRBJ2-2
TGTGCCAGTAGGGTCGGACAGGGATCAACTAATGAAAAACTGTTTTTT	CASRVGQGSTNEKLFF	.	TRBD1	TRBV19	TRBJ1-4
TGTGCCAGCAGCTTGGACCGGGGAAGGTCGGGAGATACGCAGTATTTT	CASSLDRGRSGDTQYF	once	.	TRBV5-6	TRBJ2-3
TGTGCCAGCAGCCCCGAAGGGACAGGGGGCTCCAATGAGCAGTTCTTC	CASSPEGTGGSNEQFF	.	TRBD1	TRBV9	TRBJ2-1
TGTGCCAGCTCGCCCGGGACAGGGGACGAGCAGTACTTC	CASSPGTGDEQYF	once	TRBD1	TRBV18	TRBJ2-7
TGTGCCAGCTCACCGGGACAGGAGTACGAGCAGTACTTC	CASSPGQEYEQYF	.	TRBD1	TRBV18	TRBJ2-7
TGTGCCAGTAGTATGCTCGATTCACCCCTCCACTTT	CASSMLDSPLHF	.	.	TRBV19	TRBJ1-6
TGTGCCAGCAATACAGGGGGTAGTAATCAGCCCCAGCATTTT	CASNTGGSNQPQHF	.	TRBD1	TRBV6-6	TRBJ1-5
TGTGCCAGCAGTTACGACAGGGAGTTGTTTGGCTACACCTTC	CASSYDRELFGYTF	.	TRBD1	TRBV6-5	TRBJ1-2
TGTGCCAGCAGTGGGGTGTGGACAGATACGCAGTATTTT	CASSGVWTDTQYF	.	.	TRBV2	TRBJ2-3
TGTGCCAGCTCACCACCTTCGGCTGGGTGGGACACTGAAGCTTTCTTT	CASSPPSAGWDTEAFF	.	.	TRBV18	TRBJ1-1
TGTGCCAGCAGCTTAGGAGAAGGGGGCTGGGAGACCCAGTACTTC	CASSLGEGGWETQYF	.	TRBD1	TRBV11-3	TRBJ2-5
TGTGCCAGCTCACCGCCTAGCGAGGCACCAGATACGCAGTATTTT	CASSPPSEAPDTQYF	.	.	TRBV18	TRBJ2-3
TGTGCCAGCAGCCGGGACGGCTACTCCTACGAGCAGTACTTC	CASSRDGYSYEQYF	few	.	TRBV2	TRBJ2-7
TGTGCCAGCAGCCGACAGGCCGCTAACTATGGCTACACCTTC	CASSRQAANYGYTF	.	.	TRBV7-8	TRBJ1-2
TGTGCCAGCAGGGACCTCCCCTGGGACACAGATACGCAGTATTTT	CASRDLPWDTDTQYF	.	.	TRBV6-1	TRBJ2-3
TGTGCCACCAGCAGGGTCTCAGCGGGGGGGAATGAGCAGTTCTTC	CATSRVSAGGNEQFF	.	TRBD2	TRBV15	TRBJ2-1
TGTGCCTGGAGACGGGACAGAAATTCACCCCTCCACTTT	CAWRRDRNSPLHF	.	TRBD1	TRBV30	TRBJ1-6
TGTGCCAGCAGCTTAGTGTTCGGCGGGAGTAGCGAGCAGTACTTC	CASSLVFGGSSEQYF	.	TRBD2	TRBV11-2	TRBJ2-7
TGTGCCAGCAGCCAAGATGCTTCGACTAGCGGGATGAAATTGGAGACCCAGTACTTC	CASSQDASTSGMKLETQYF	.	TRBD2	TRBV4-2	TRBJ2-5
TGTGCCAGCAGTGTGGGTCCCTATAATTCACCCCTCCACTTT	CASSVGPYNSPLHF	.	.	TRBV6-1	TRBJ1-6
TGCGCCAGCAGCTTGGAAGGCAGGGCCTTCACAGATACGCAGTATTTT	CASSLEGRAFTDTQYF	.	.	TRBV5-1	TRBJ2-3
TGTGCCAGCAGTGCGGGGACTAGCGGTCGGACCCAGTACTTC	CASSAGTSGRTQYF	.	TRBD2	TRBV2	TRBJ2-5
TGCGCCAGCAGCCAGGGTAGCGGGAGCACAGATACGCAGTATTTT	CASSQGSGSTDTQYF	.	TRBD2	TRBV4-1	TRBJ2-3